A single sample is the source of the 26 T cell receptor beta chains below, sequenced in a study of cytomegalovirus exposure and HLA in healthy donors. The PCR had 60 Vbeta and 13 Jbeta primers. TCRdb's table, derived via immunoSEQ multiplex PCR, lists solely in-frame clones and lacks some. The table records 100,000 to 150,000 clones, roughly three quarters of them present only once. Sequenced material: PBMCs. The receptors derive from a woman aged 55 to 70 in good health and CMV-seronegative.

The rearrangement uses TRBV7-6 and TRBJ2-7; 12 bases are shared with TRBD2. CDR3 length equals 15 residues. V shed 5 bases and J 7 bases; nucleotides not matched to a gene: 9. Germline V gene data show CDR1 as SGHVS and CDR2 as FNYEAQ. DNA of the CDR3: TGTGCCAGCAGCCTGCTAGCGGGAGGGCCCGGGGAGCAGTACTTC. It yields the protein CASSLLAGGPGEQYF.

The chain couples TRBV7-9 to TRBJ2-7, with 8 bases that match TRBD2. CDR1 and CDR2 from the germline V gene are SEHNR and FQNEAQ (reference sequence). CDR3 size: 16 residues. V was pared by 6 bases and J by 1 base, with 11 bases of the junction left unmatched. The CDR3, as DNA: TGTGCCAGCAGTCAGGGGATGGGCGGGGGGTCCTACGAGCAGTACTTC. This translates into CASSQGMGGGSYEQYF. Together with reference TRBV7-9 and TRBJ2-7, the CDR3 gives the full variable domain: DTGVSQNPRHKITKRGQNVTFRCDPISEHNRLYWYRQTLGQGPEFLTYFQNEAQLEKSRLLSDRFSAERPKGSFSTLEIQRTEQGDSAMYLCASSQGMGGGSYEQYFGPGTRLTVT.

The V call is TRBV6-6, the J call TRBJ2-5, with a weak D call TRBD1 (5 bases). Germline CDR1 reads MNHNY; CDR2 reads SVGAGI (reference sequence). The CDR3 runs 12 residues. The V end was cut by 10 bases, the J end by 7 bases, with 16 bases between. The CDR3: CAIGPGAGTQYF. The CDR3 bases are TGTGCCATCGGACCTGGGGCAGGGACCCAGTACTTC.

The CDR3 region is CSVKGQPNTEAFF. The CDR3 DNA reads as TGCAGCGTTAAGGGACAACCGAACACTGAAGCTTTCTTT. This chain joins TRBV29-1 and TRBJ1-1; D possibly corresponds to TRBD1 (6 bases). Germline CDR1 is SQVTM and CDR2 is ANQGSEA. The V end lost 5 bases, the J end lost 1 base, and 11 bases lay between the germline ends. The CDR3 extends over 13 amino acids.

The gene calls are TRBV5-6 and TRBJ1-1; TRBD1 is a possible D gene (5 bases). The germline V gene encodes CDR1 SGHDT and CDR2 YYEEEE. This CDR3 has 15 amino acids. V was shortened by 0 bases and J by 5 bases, with 14 bases between the two germline ends. The CDR3 sequence: CASSLVAGRLTEAFF. In DNA form, the CDR3 reads TGTGCCAGCAGCTTGGTCGCGGGGCGTCTAACTGAAGCTTTCTTT.

J is TRBJ2-1 and V is TRBV28; D not resolved. The CDR3 covers 14 residues. Germline V lookup: CDR1 MDHEN, CDR2 SYDVKM. The germline V and J ends were trimmed by 1 base and 8 bases, with 12 bases remaining between them. CDR3 residues: CASSLYLIRDEQFF. CDR3 DNA: TGTGCCAGCAGTTTATACCTCATCCGGGATGAGCAGTTCTTC. Using reference TRBV28 and TRBJ2-1 for the parts outside the CDR3, the full variable domain is DVKVTQSSRYLVKRTGEKVFLECVQDMDHENMFWYRQDPGLGLRLIYFSYDVKMKEKGDIPEGYSVSREKKERFSLILESASTNQTSMYLCASSLYLIRDEQFFGPGTRLTVL.

The chain has TRBV6-6 and TRBJ2-2; 12 nucleotides align to TRBD2. Germline CDR1 is MNHNY and CDR2 is SVGAGI (reference sequence). The CDR3 contains 14 residues. Trimming removed 6 bases from V and 8 bases from J; junction bases left unmatched: 4. The CDR3 coding sequence is TGTGCCAGCAGAAGGACTAGCGGGGTTGGGGAGCTGTTTTTT. As protein: CASRRTSGVGELFF.

This rearrangement joins TRBV2 to TRBJ2-5, with 9 bases fitting TRBD1. The length of the CDR3 is 14 residues. Germline CDR1 SNHLY, CDR2 FYNNEI. V shed 1 base and J 4 bases; nucleotides not matched to a gene: 1. The CDR3 region has the DNA TGTGCCAGCAGTGAAGACAGGGGGCGAGAGACCCAGTACTTC. Translation: CASSEDRGRETQYF.

The V and J genes are TRBV5-1 and TRBJ2-6, with D uncertain. The V end was cut by 0 bases, the J end by 4 bases, with 8 bases between. CDR1 is SGHRS, CDR2 YFSETQ, per germline. CDR3 length equals 15 residues. The CDR3 loop reads CASSLVLAGANVLTF. In DNA, the CDR3 is TGCGCCAGCAGCTTGGTCCTGGCCGGGGCCAACGTCCTGACTTTC. Looking up the rest from reference TRBV5-1 and TRBJ2-6 gives the full variable domain: KAGVTQTPRYLIKTRGQQVTLSCSPISGHRSVSWYQQTPGQGLQFLFEYFSETQRNKGNFPGRFSGRQFSNSRSEMNVSTLELGDSALYLCASSLVLAGANVLTFGAGSRLTVL.

On this clone: The sample holds other DNA sequences that translate to the same CDR3. The rearrangement links TRBV5-1 to TRBJ1-6, with 7 bases that match TRBD1. This CDR3 has 17 amino acids. Trimming at V came to 4 bases and at J to 1 base, leaving 8 bases not matched to a gene. Germline V gene data show CDR1 as SGHRS and CDR2 as YFSETQ. CDR3 in amino acids: CASSASYRGSYNSPLHF. CDR3 DNA sequence: TGCGCCAGCAGCGCGTCCTACAGGGGTTCCTATAATTCACCCCTCCACTTT. The full variable domain, in which reference TRBV5-1 and TRBJ1-6 provide the parts outside the CDR3, is KAGVTQTPRYLIKTRGQQVTLSCSPISGHRSVSWYQQTPGQGLQFLFEYFSETQRNKGNFPGRFSGRQFSNSRSEMNVSTLELGDSALYLCASSASYRGSYNSPLHFGNGTRLTVT.

There are a few counts of this clone. V gene TRBV2 combines with J gene TRBJ2-7; the D gene is possibly TRBD1 (6 bases). Germline V gives CDR1 SNHLY, CDR2 FYNNEI. V gave up 8 bases and J gave up 4 bases, with 9 bases separating them. The CDR3 sequence is 11 residues long. The CDR3 DNA reads TGTGCCAGCCAACAGGGTTACGAGCAGTACTTC. Protein sequence: CASQQGYEQYF.

The chain employs TRBV9 and TRBJ1-3; the D gene is possibly TRBD1 (5 bases). The CDR3 is 15 residues long. Trimming shortened V by 4 bases and J by 0 bases, and 11 bases separated the two germline ends. Germline assignment: CDR1 SGDLS and CDR2 YYNGEE. This chain's CDR3 is CASSSVGGSGNTIYF. The CDR3 DNA sequence: TGTGCCAGCAGCTCGGTCGGGGGCTCTGGAAACACCATATATTTT. The whole variable domain, remainder taken from reference TRBV9 and TRBJ1-3, is DSGVTQTPKHLITATGQRVTLRCSPRSGDLSVYWYQQSLDQGLQFLIQYYNGEERAKGNILERFSAQQFPDLHSELNLSSLELGDSALYFCASSSVGGSGNTIYFGEGSWLTVV.

The J gene is TRBJ1-4, the V gene TRBV28; TRBD1 agrees at 10 bases. The trim removed 5 bases at V and 7 bases at J, leaving 1 base unmatched. Germline V gives CDR1 MDHEN, CDR2 SYDVKM. This CDR3 contains 13 residues. The CDR3 nucleotides read TGTGCCAGCAGTCGGACAGGGGGTGAAAAACTGTTTTTT. This encodes CASSRTGGEKLFF.

V and J are TRBV29-1 and TRBJ2-3; TRBD2 agrees at 7 bases. CDR1 SQVTM and CDR2 ANQGSEA come from the germline V gene. Trimming cost V 6 bases and J 3 bases; bases outside gene matches: 12. The CDR3 loop spans 15 amino acids. In DNA, the CDR3 is TGCAGCGTGTCCCCGAGCGGGGCAAGAACAGATACGCAGTATTTT. Its translation is CSVSPSGARTDTQYF.

The chain uses TRBV19 and TRBJ2-1, with 7 nucleotides matching TRBD2. This CDR3 is built from 14 residues. The V segment lost 5 bases and the J segment 7 bases; nucleotides outside the gene matches: 8. The germline V gene encodes CDR1 LNHDA and CDR2 SQIVND (reference sequence). The CDR3 loop is CASSQSGGRNEQFF. The CDR3 DNA reads TGTGCCAGTAGTCAGTCGGGGGGACGGAATGAGCAGTTCTTC.

CDR3 nucleotides: TGTGCCAGCAGTTTGGACCCAGCGGGGGGCACAGATACGCAGTATTTT. Translated, it gives CASSLDPAGGTDTQYF. This chain connects TRBV28 to TRBJ2-3, with TRBD2 identical over 8 bases. CDR1 is MDHEN and CDR2 is SYDVKM in the germline V gene. V lost 3 bases to trimming and J lost 1 base; unmatched junction nucleotides: 6. The CDR3 has 16 amino acids.

The chain is built from TRBV5-1 and TRBJ1-2, with unresolved D. CDR1 and CDR2 (germline): SGHRS, YFSETQ. Between the trimmed V and J ends, which lost 2 bases and 2 bases, there was a span of 10 bases. The CDR3 loop spans 14 amino acids. As DNA, the CDR3 is TGCGCCAGCAGCTTAAACCACTCCAACTATGGCTACACCTTC. Encoded protein: CASSLNHSNYGYTF.

The chain is built from TRBV27 and TRBJ2-5; a possible D gene is TRBD2 (7 bases). The DNA matches TRBJ2-7 better at its end, which makes the J call doubtful. The CDR3 totals 15 residues. Germline assignment: CDR1 MNHEY and CDR2 SMNVEV (reference sequence). CDR3 sequence reads: CASSLGGALIYEQYF. In nucleotides, the CDR3 is TGTGCCAGCAGTTTAGGGGGGGCACTCATTTACGAGCAGTACTTC.

This chain joins TRBV18 and TRBJ2-7; tentative D call: TRBD1 (5 bases). V was shortened by 3 bases and J by 5 bases, with 11 bases between the two germline ends. Germline CDR1 is KGHSH and CDR2 is LQKENI. The CDR3 contains 13 residues. The CDR3 DNA follows: TGTGCCAGCTCACCTTTAGGGGCTCACGAGCAGTACTTC. Residues: CASSPLGAHEQYF.

The chain links TRBV28 to TRBJ2-5; perhaps TRBD1 as D (6 bases). The closer fit of TRBJ2-7 to the DNA end suggests the J call may be wrong. The CDR3 runs to 16 residues. Germline CDR1 MDHEN, CDR2 SYDVKM. This chain's CDR3 is CASSLSPNRVAYEQYF. The CDR3, as DNA: TGTGCCAGCAGTTTAAGCCCCAACAGGGTCGCCTACGAGCAGTACTTC.

The gene calls are TRBV5-1 and TRBJ1-2; 12 bases match TRBD1. The J segment lost 8 bases and the V segment lost 6 bases, leaving 8 bases of the junction unmatched. Germline CDR1 reads SGHRS; CDR2 reads YFSETQ. This CDR3 comprises 14 residues. This chain's CDR3 is CASNGDRGRGGYTF. The DNA of the CDR3 is TGCGCCAGCAACGGGGACAGGGGGCGCGGGGGCTACACCTTC.

V gene TRBV7-9 combines with J gene TRBJ2-5; D gene ambiguous. Germline values: CDR1 SEHNR, CDR2 FQNEAQ (reference sequence). The length of the CDR3 is 15 residues. V was cut by 2 bases and J by 4 bases, with 14 bases left in between. CDR3 coding DNA: TGTGCCAGCAGCTTAAACACAGTTGGTCCAGAGACCCAGTACTTC. This translates into CASSLNTVGPETQYF.

The chain joins TRBV7-9 to TRBJ2-7, with 8 bases fitting TRBD2. The germline gives CDR1 SEHNR, CDR2 FQNEAQ (reference sequence). The V and J ends lost 3 bases and 4 bases, in that order; junction bases with no gene match: 8. The CDR3 runs 15 residues. In DNA, the CDR3 is TGTGCCAGCAGCTTGAAAGGGACTAGTCCGTACGAGCAGTACTTC. The encoded protein is CASSLKGTSPYEQYF.

This rearrangement joins TRBV5-1 to TRBJ2-2; possibly TRBD2 for D (6 bases). CDR1 and CDR2 (germline): SGHRS, YFSETQ. V was shortened by 4 bases and J by 6 bases, with 10 bases between the two germline ends. CDR3 length: 13 amino acids. CDR3 nucleotides: TGCGCCAGCAGCCAACTAGCCCCCGGGGAGCTGTTTTTT. It codes for CASSQLAPGELFF.

CDR3 loop: CASSRQVRDSPLHF. In DNA form, the CDR3 reads TGTGCCAGCAGCAGACAGGTCAGGGATTCACCCCTCCACTTT. The rearrangement joins TRBV7-6 to TRBJ1-6; a weak D match, TRBD1 (6 bases). Trimming pared 5 bases from V and 8 bases from J, leaving 13 bases between. From germline, CDR1 is SGHVS and CDR2 FNYEAQ. This CDR3 is 14 amino acids long.

The rearrangement uses TRBV19 and TRBJ1-1; D is possibly TRBD1 (5 bases). V lost 7 bases and J 1 base, leaving 13 bases between the germline ends. Germline CDR1 and CDR2: LNHDA and SQIVND (reference sequence). The CDR3 runs 14 residues. CDR3 DNA: TGTGCCAGTACCCCGACAGCACCGAACACTGAAGCTTTCTTT. Translation gives CASTPTAPNTEAFF.